These 21 T cell receptor beta chains were all obtained from the same sample, sequenced in a study of shared clonotypes between healthy human individuals. Using immunoSEQ multiplex PCR, the repertoire was profiled, and TCRdb retains in-frame clones only, with some absent. The repertoire holds 2 million to 3 million clones, with more than 90% as singletons. Sequenced sample: naive CD4+ T cells sorted from blood. As for subset: CD45RA+ positively selected. Source of these receptors: a man younger than 30 in good health.

J is TRBJ1-6 and V is TRBV7-8; 9 bases map to TRBD1. This CDR3 is built from 15 residues. V shed 3 bases and J 9 bases; nucleotides not matched to a gene: 6. Germline assignment: CDR1 SGHVS and CDR2 FQNEAQ. CDR3 residues: CASSLQGQGGSPLHF. As DNA, the CDR3 is TGTGCCAGCAGCTTGCAGGGACAGGGAGGTTCACCCCTCCACTTT.

The V gene is TRBV18, the J gene TRBJ2-7; possible D gene TRBD1, 6 bases. Germline loops: CDR1 KGHSH, CDR2 LQKENI. V dropped 3 bases and J dropped 0 bases, with 12 bases sitting between them. The CDR3 has 15 amino acids. The DNA of the CDR3 is TGTGCCAGCTCACCGACGACGACAGGCTCCTACGAGCAGTACTTC. Translating gives CASSPTTTGSYEQYF.

In this sample, this clone turned up a few times. The V gene is TRBV30, the J gene TRBJ1-2, with 8 positions matching TRBD1. The germline gives CDR1 GTSNPN, CDR2 SVGIG (reference sequence). This CDR3 has 13 residues. The trim removed 3 bases at V and 7 bases at J, leaving 7 bases unmatched. CDR3 bases: TGTGCCTGGAGGTGGACAGGGAGTCCTGGCTACACCTTC. This encodes CAWRWTGSPGYTF.

V usage is TRBV5-4 and J usage is TRBJ2-2; weak D call: TRBD2 (5 bases). The V gene lost 0 bases and the J gene lost 6 bases, with 15 bases spanning the gap. The CDR3 loop spans 16 amino acids. Germline V gene data show CDR1 as SGHNT and CDR2 as YYREEE (reference sequence). The CDR3: CASSLGAGDGAGELFF. The CDR3 bases are TGTGCCAGCAGCTTGGGGGCCGGGGATGGGGCCGGGGAGCTGTTTTTT.

This clone has only one observation. The chain carries TRBV27 and TRBJ2-1; TRBD2 agrees at 7 bases. J gave up 7 bases and V 3 bases, and 6 bases lay outside the gene matches. Germline V gives CDR1 MNHEY, CDR2 SMNVEV (reference sequence). CDR3 length: 14 residues. Written as DNA, the CDR3 is TGTGCCAGCAGTTTGGGCGGGAGAAAAAATGAGCAGTTCTTC. Translated: CASSLGGRKNEQFF.

The V and J genes are TRBV29-1 and TRBJ2-1, with 14 bases that match TRBD2. Germline V CDR1 and CDR2: SQVTM, ANQGSEA. The CDR3 totals 14 residues. The V gene end was trimmed by 5 bases and the J gene end by 9 bases; junction bases not matched to a gene: 6. CDR3 region: CSVFNGLAGGEQFF. The CDR3 DNA reads as TGCAGCGTTTTCAATGGACTAGCGGGAGGTGAGCAGTTCTTC.

This clone was counted once. The chain combines TRBV7-2 with TRBJ2-2, with 7 bases matching TRBD1. This CDR3 has 16 amino acids. The V and J ends lost 4 bases and 3 bases, in that order; junction bases with no gene match: 8. The germline V gene encodes CDR1 SGHTA and CDR2 FQGNSA. CDR3 bases: TGTGCCAGCAGCTCATACCGGGACAGCTACACCGGGGAGCTGTTTTTT. Its protein product is CASSSYRDSYTGELFF.

The rearrangement uses TRBV4-3 and TRBJ1-4; no clear D gene. Germline V gives CDR1 LGHNA, CDR2 YSLEER. The CDR3 spans 15 residues. Trimming took off 0 bases at V and 8 bases at J, with 13 bases between the two ends. CDR3 DNA sequence: TGCGCCAGCAGCCAAGAGTCCGGGAGCTCGGAAAAACTGTTTTTT. Protein sequence: CASSQESGSSEKLFF.

This clone was detected only once. The J gene is TRBJ2-3, the V gene TRBV11-3; weak D call: TRBD1 (6 bases). The V gene lost 8 bases and the J gene lost 0 bases, with 12 bases spanning the gap. This CDR3 has 14 residues. Germline values: CDR1 SGHNT, CDR2 YENEEA. The CDR3 reads CASAQGGSTDTQYF. The CDR3 coding sequence is TGTGCCAGCGCACAGGGCGGGAGCACAGATACGCAGTATTTT.

The chain is built from TRBV6-5 and TRBJ2-3, with 8 bases fitting TRBD1. Per germline, CDR1 MNHEY and CDR2 SVGAGI. The CDR3 runs to 14 residues. Germline trimming cut 7 bases from V and 1 base from J; bases unmatched to any gene: 4. CDR3 nucleotide sequence: TGTGCCAGCACTAAGGACAGGGGCACAGATACGCAGTATTTT. This encodes CASTKDRGTDTQYF.

The rearrangement links TRBV6-1 to TRBJ2-4; D is possibly TRBD1 or TRBD2 (6 bases each). The germline V and J ends were trimmed by 4 bases and 0 bases, with 19 bases remaining between them. The CDR3 has 18 residues. The V gene's germline CDR1 is MNHNS and CDR2 SASEGT. CDR3 DNA sequence: TGTGCCAGCAGTGCTTCGGGGGCCGAAAATCTAGCCAAAAACATTCAGTACTTC. It yields the protein CASSASGAENLAKNIQYF.

The chain links TRBV9 to TRBJ1-2; the D is unclear. V was cut by 0 bases and J by 8 bases, with 17 bases left in between. CDR1 is SGDLS and CDR2 is YYNGEE in the germline V gene. This CDR3 region has 15 residues. The CDR3 loop is CASSVETGPGGGYTF. DNA of the CDR3: TGTGCCAGCAGCGTAGAGACGGGCCCGGGAGGGGGCTACACCTTC.

With respect to this clone: The sample has other DNA sequences that encode this CDR3 too. The CDR3 DNA reads as TGTGCCAGCTCGACATCGGGAGAGACCCAGTACTTC. This translates into CASSTSGETQYF. The chain is built from TRBV18 and TRBJ2-5, with no clear D. Trimming pared 6 bases from V and 4 bases from J, leaving 9 bases between. The CDR3 is made up of 12 amino acids. Germline-derived CDR1 and CDR2 are KGHSH and LQKENI.

The chain has TRBV7-2 and TRBJ2-7; TRBD1 is a possible D gene (5 bases). This CDR3 region has 13 residues. The germline CDR1 and CDR2 sequences are SGHTA and FQGNSA. Trimming pared 2 bases from V and 7 bases from J, leaving 12 bases between. CDR3 in amino acids: CASSLSQGWEQYF. DNA of the CDR3: TGTGCCAGCAGCTTATCGCAGGGATGGGAGCAGTACTTC.

V gene TRBV7-2 combines with J gene TRBJ2-7, with D possibly matching TRBD1 (5 bases). Germline assignment: CDR1 SGHTA and CDR2 FQGNSA. Trimming took off 3 bases at V and 5 bases at J, with 17 bases between the two ends. The CDR3 is 15 amino acids. The CDR3 DNA reads TGTGCCAGCAGCTTTAGAAAGGGGCGCTTTAACGAGCAGTACTTC. Translating it yields CASSFRKGRFNEQYF.

The chain employs TRBV5-6 and TRBJ2-2; TRBD2 is a possible D gene (5 bases). The V end was cut by 2 bases, the J end by 3 bases, with 8 bases between. Germline assignment: CDR1 SGHDT and CDR2 YYEEEE. This CDR3 contains 14 residues. The CDR3 loop is CASSLKRYTGELFF. CDR3 nucleotide sequence: TGTGCCAGCAGCTTAAAGCGGTACACCGGGGAGCTGTTTTTT.

V and J are TRBV10-3 and TRBJ1-2; 10 bases match TRBD1. The CDR3 is made up of 13 amino acids. The ends lost 6 bases at V and 6 bases at J; junction bases unmatched: 4. CDR1 is ENHRY, CDR2 SYGVKD, per germline. The CDR3 is CAIRGTGEDGYTF. The CDR3, as DNA: TGTGCCATCAGGGGGACAGGGGAAGATGGCTACACCTTC.

The chain has TRBV6-6 and TRBJ1-4; 8 positions agree with TRBD1. V dropped 4 bases and J dropped 13; count of bases not matched to a gene: 8. Germline V lookup: CDR1 MNHNY, CDR2 SVGAGI (reference sequence). The CDR3 is made up of 13 amino acids. In DNA, the CDR3 is TGTGCCAGCAGTTCACCCCGGGACAGGTCACTGTTTTTT. It yields the protein CASSSPRDRSLFF.

V and J are TRBV23-1 and TRBJ1-1; the D gene is possibly TRBD1 (6 bases). TRBV23-1 is given ORF status, its function remaining uncertain. Trimming pared 0 bases from V and 1 base from J, leaving 9 bases between. The CDR3 sequence is 15 residues long. The CDR3 spells CASSQSTGPNTEAFF. CDR3 bases: TGCGCCAGCAGTCAATCTACAGGGCCGAACACTGAAGCTTTCTTT.

This chain joins TRBV6-1 and TRBJ2-7; D is unclear. CDR1 MNHNS and CDR2 SASEGT come from the germline V gene. This CDR3 comprises 14 residues. The V end was cut by 0 bases, the J end by 0 bases, with 6 bases between. The CDR3: CASSEASVSYEQYF. CDR3 DNA sequence: TGTGCCAGCAGTGAAGCTAGTGTCTCCTACGAGCAGTACTTC.

CDR3 protein: CASSQTHFGGNTEAFF. The CDR3 DNA reads TGCGCCAGCAGCCAAACACACTTCGGAGGTAACACTGAAGCTTTCTTT. This chain joins TRBV4-1 and TRBJ1-1; D call uncertain. The germline V and J ends were trimmed by 2 bases and 2 bases, with 15 bases remaining between them. The length of the CDR3 is 16 residues. The germline V gene has CDR1 MGHRA and CDR2 YSYEKL.